Listed below are T cell receptor beta chains from one sample, sequenced in a study of shared clonotypes between healthy human individuals. The repertoire was sequenced with immunoSEQ multiplex PCR; TCRdb's copy has only in-frame clones and lacks some. The sample has 650,000 to 800,000 clones, roughly nine tenths seen once. Sequencing was carried out using naive CD8+ T cells sorted from blood. All receptors derive from a man aged 25-45 years in good health. The CDR3 runs from the conserved cysteine through the conserved F or W. A D gene is named only where the DNA matches it firmly. Rows may omit the clone size; those that give it use once, few, many or a size class.

clone_size	v_call	d_call	j_call	cdr3_nt	cdr3_aa
.	TRBV28	TRBD1	TRBJ2-1	TGTGCCAGCAGCCCGGACAGGGTGTACAATGAGCAGTTCTTC	CASSPDRVYNEQFF
.	TRBV29-1	.	TRBJ2-1	TGCAGCGTGCATGGACAGAGCATTAACAATGAGCAGTTCTTC	CSVHGQSINNEQFF
.	TRBV15	TRBD2	TRBJ2-7	TGTGCCACCAGCAGAGATCTAGCGGACTACGAGCAGTACTTC	CATSRDLADYEQYF
.	TRBV7-9	TRBD2	TRBJ2-1	TGTGCCAGCAGCTTGACTAGCGGGCTCGACAATGAGCAGTTCTTC	CASSLTSGLDNEQFF
.	TRBV11-2	.	TRBJ2-7	TGTGCCAGCAGCTTAGAGTCGGGGAATTTCTACGAGCAGTACTTC	CASSLESGNFYEQYF
.	TRBV18	.	TRBJ2-3	.	CASSTPFGAGTDTQYF
once	TRBV7-8	.	TRBJ2-5	TGTGCCAGCAGCTTAGTTGTGGGCGTCGGAGAAGAGACCCAGTACTTC	CASSLVVGVGEETQYF
.	TRBV5-6	.	TRBJ2-7	TGTGCCAGCAGCTGGGGGACAAACGACTACGAGCAGTACTTC	CASSWGTNDYEQYF
once	TRBV29-1	.	TRBJ2-7	TGCAGCGTTGAAGAAAGGGGCATGGGTTACGAGCAGTACTTC	CSVEERGMGYEQYF
.	TRBV5-1	.	TRBJ2-1	TGCGCCAGCAGCTGGCCCCTCAAGGATGAGCAGTTCTTC	CASSWPLKDEQFF
.	TRBV9	.	TRBJ2-1	TGTGCCAGCAGCGTAGTTACAAGCTCCTACAATGAGCAGTTCTTC	CASSVVTSSYNEQFF
.	TRBV10-2	.	TRBJ2-7	TGCGCCAGCAGTGGTGCGGGCAGGCTCTCCTACGAGCAGTACTTC	CASSGAGRLSYEQYF
.	TRBV28	.	TRBJ2-1	TGTGCCAGCAGGACCCACAGGGACTCCTACAATGAGCAGTTCTTC	CASRTHRDSYNEQFF
once	TRBV6-5	.	TRBJ1-1	TGTGCCAGCAGTTACTCGGCCAGGTCAAGCACTGAAGCTTTCTTT	CASSYSARSSTEAFF
.	TRBV19	TRBD2	TRBJ2-7	TGTGCCAGTAGTCCAAGCGGGAGTGGCGAGCAGTACTTC	CASSPSGSGEQYF